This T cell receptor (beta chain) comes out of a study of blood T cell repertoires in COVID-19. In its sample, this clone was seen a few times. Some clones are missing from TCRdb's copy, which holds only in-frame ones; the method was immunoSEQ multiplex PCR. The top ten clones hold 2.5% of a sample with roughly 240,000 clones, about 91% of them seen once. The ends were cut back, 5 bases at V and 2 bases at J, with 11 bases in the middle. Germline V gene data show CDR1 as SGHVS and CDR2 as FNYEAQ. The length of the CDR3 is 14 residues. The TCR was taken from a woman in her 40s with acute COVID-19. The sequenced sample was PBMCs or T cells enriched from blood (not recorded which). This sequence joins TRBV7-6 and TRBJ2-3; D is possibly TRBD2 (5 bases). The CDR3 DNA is TGTGCCAGCAGCCCAACTAGACTCACAGATACGCAGTATTTT. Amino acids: CASSPTRLTDTQYF.